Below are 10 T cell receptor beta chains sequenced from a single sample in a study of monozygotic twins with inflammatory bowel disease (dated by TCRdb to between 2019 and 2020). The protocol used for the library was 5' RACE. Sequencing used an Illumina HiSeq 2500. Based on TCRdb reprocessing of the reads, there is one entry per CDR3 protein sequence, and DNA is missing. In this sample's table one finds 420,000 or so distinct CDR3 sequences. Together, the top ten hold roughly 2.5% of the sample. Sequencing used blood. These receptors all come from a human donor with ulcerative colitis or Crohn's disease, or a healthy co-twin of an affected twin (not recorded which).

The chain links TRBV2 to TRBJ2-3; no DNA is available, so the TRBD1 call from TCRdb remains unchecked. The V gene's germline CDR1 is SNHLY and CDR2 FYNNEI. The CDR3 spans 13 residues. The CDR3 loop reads CASMARVADTQYF.

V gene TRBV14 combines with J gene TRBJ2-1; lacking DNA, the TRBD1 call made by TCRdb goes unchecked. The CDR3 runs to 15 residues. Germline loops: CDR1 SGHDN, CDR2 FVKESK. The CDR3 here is CASSQLGQGAWEQFF. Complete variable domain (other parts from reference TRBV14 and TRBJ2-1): EAGVTQFPSHSVIEKGQTVTLRCDPISGHDNLYWYRRVMGKEIKFLLHFVKESKQDESGMPNNRFLAERTGGTYSTLKVQPAELEDSGVYFCASSQLGQGAWEQFFGPGTRLTVL.

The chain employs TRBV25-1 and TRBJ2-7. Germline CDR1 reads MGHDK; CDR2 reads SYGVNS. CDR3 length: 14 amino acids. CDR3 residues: CASPRGVGPYEQYF.

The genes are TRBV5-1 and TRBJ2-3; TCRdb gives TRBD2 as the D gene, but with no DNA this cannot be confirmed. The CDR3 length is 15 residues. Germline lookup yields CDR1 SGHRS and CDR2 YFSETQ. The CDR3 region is CASSYLAGGTDTQYF.

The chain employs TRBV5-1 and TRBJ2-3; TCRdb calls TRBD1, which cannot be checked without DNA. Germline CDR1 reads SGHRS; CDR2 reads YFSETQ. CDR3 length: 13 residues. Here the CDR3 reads CASSPGPGDTQYF.

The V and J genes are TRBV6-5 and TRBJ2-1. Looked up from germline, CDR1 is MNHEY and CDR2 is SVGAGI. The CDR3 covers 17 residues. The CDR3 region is CASSYSVVGSSYNEQFF.

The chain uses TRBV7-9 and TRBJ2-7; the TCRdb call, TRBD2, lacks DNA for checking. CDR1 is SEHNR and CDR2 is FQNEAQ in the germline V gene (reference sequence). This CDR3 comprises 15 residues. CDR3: CASNPGGPGRYEQYF.

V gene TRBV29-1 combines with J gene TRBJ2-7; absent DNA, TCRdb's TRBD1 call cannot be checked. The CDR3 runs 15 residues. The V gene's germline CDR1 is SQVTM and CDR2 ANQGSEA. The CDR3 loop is CSGRTGALGAYEQYF.

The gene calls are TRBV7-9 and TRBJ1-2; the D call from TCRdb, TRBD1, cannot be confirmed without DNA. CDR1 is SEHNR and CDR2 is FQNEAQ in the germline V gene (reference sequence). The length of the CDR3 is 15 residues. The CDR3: CASGRGSLLTNGYTF.

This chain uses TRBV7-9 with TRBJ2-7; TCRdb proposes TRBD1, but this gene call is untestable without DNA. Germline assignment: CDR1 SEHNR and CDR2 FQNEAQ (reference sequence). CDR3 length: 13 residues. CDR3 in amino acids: CASSLYQGGEQYF.